One sample yielded the 22 T cell receptor beta chains listed below, sequenced in a study of Ad26.COV2.S vaccination and SARS-CoV-2 variants (dated by TCRdb to the early 2020s). The intended sense of this specimen's treatment or condition label: around 19 received Ad26.COV2.S at low or high dose, single or two shots; roughly five received placebo; per-sample allocation not given. Repertoires of vaccine and placebo recipients were sequenced from samples collected on day 63 after the first injection. To prepare the library, the immunoSEQ multiplex PCR assay was applied. TCRdb took over this immuneACCESS table, retaining in-frame rearrangements with V and J assigned. Such tables are incomplete; in checked studies, under half of the missing clones stem from an unresolved V gene, and the remainder is unexplained. This sample comprises roughly 500,000 clones, about 88% of them detected only once. The top ten constitute about 2.4% of the sample.

The sample consisted of peripheral blood, taken in a trial of Ad26.COV2.S vaccine versus placebo. These receptors were collected from a person between 18 and 59 years old who received the Ad26.COV2.S COVID-19 vaccine or a placebo.

V gene TRBV6-6 combines with J gene TRBJ1-6; 7 bases align to TRBD1. CDR1 is MNHNY, CDR2 SVGAGI, per germline (reference sequence). This CDR3 comprises 13 residues. V lost 5 bases, J lost 7 bases, and 2 bases stayed unmatched. The CDR3 DNA sequence: TGTGCCAGCAGTCAGACAGGGAATTCACCCCTCCACTTT. Its protein product is CASSQTGNSPLHF.

The chain couples TRBV7-9 to TRBJ2-3; D gene ambiguous. CDR1 is SEHNR, CDR2 FQNEAQ, per germline (reference sequence). V lost 5 bases and J 6 bases, leaving 6 bases between the germline ends. The CDR3 totals 11 residues. Here the CDR3 DNA reads TGTGCCAGCAGCCGCCTTGATACGCAGTATTTT. Its protein is CASSRLDTQYF.

The chain joins TRBV9 to TRBJ2-1; TRBD2 matches 12 bases. This CDR3 has 16 amino acids. The germline V gene has CDR1 SGDLS and CDR2 YYNGEE. Trimming at V came to 2 bases and at J to 12 bases, leaving 12 bases not matched to a gene. This CDR3 is CASSVSLAGGPGGQFF. Here the CDR3 DNA reads TGTGCCAGCAGCGTTTCACTAGCGGGAGGCCCGGGGGGGCAGTTCTTC.

The genes are TRBV20-1 and TRBJ2-1; D is unresolved. Trimming removed 3 bases at V and 5 bases at J, with 5 bases between. The CDR3 length is 11 residues. Germline V lookup: CDR1 DFQATT, CDR2 SNEGSKA (reference sequence). CDR3 region: CSASIDNEQFF. CDR3 nucleotides: TGCAGTGCTAGCATAGACAATGAGCAGTTCTTC.

This clone was observed once. In DNA form, the CDR3 reads TGTGCCAGCAGAACGGGAGAGTACCAAGAGACCCAGTACTTC. It translates to CASRTGEYQETQYF. The chain recombines TRBV28 with TRBJ2-5; D is perhaps TRBD2 (6 bases). CDR1 MDHEN and CDR2 SYDVKM come from the germline V gene. This CDR3 comprises 14 residues. With 6 bases removed from V and 0 bases from J, the gap between germline ends came to 11 bases. The full variable domain, with the rest looked up from reference TRBV28 and TRBJ2-5, is DVKVTQSSRYLVKRTGEKVFLECVQDMDHENMFWYRQDPGLGLRLIYFSYDVKMKEKGDIPEGYSVSREKKERFSLILESASTNQTSMYLCASRTGEYQETQYFGPGTRLLVL.

The chain is built from TRBV5-1 and TRBJ1-1; TRBD1 aligns across 7 bases. The junction had 4 bases not matched to a gene; V was cut back by 0 bases and J by 5 bases. Germline assignment: CDR1 SGHRS and CDR2 YFSETQ. This CDR3 region has 14 residues. The CDR3 reads CASSLAAGGTEAFF. Here the CDR3 DNA reads TGCGCCAGCAGCTTGGCAGCAGGGGGGACTGAAGCTTTCTTT.

The rearrangement uses TRBV7-2 and TRBJ1-2; D is uncertain. Trimming took off 2 bases at V and 3 bases at J, with 7 bases between the two ends. In germline, CDR1 is SGHTA, CDR2 FQGNSA. The CDR3 spans 13 residues. CDR3: CASSLRVYYGYTF. The CDR3 DNA follows: TGTGCCAGCAGCTTACGGGTCTACTATGGCTACACCTTC.

DNA for the CDR3: TGTGCCAGCAGGTTATACCTCGGACAGGGGGTAGAAGAGACCCAGTACTTC. Amino acid sequence: CASRLYLGQGVEETQYF. The rearrangement joins TRBV2 to TRBJ2-5, with 10 nucleotides matching TRBD1. With V trimmed by 6 bases and J by 3 bases, 13 bases remained unmatched. Germline CDR1 SNHLY, CDR2 FYNNEI. The CDR3 has 17 amino acids. The full variable domain, rest sourced from reference TRBV2 and TRBJ2-5, is EPEVTQTPSHQVTQMGQEVILRCVPISNHLYFYWYRQILGQKVEFLVSFYNNEISEKSEIFDDQFSVERPDGSNFTLKIRSTKLEDSAMYFCASRLYLGQGVEETQYFGPGTRLLVL.

For the CDR3, the DNA is TGTGCCAGCTCACCACCCGGGGGGTTCAGGAATGAGCAGTTCTTC. The encoded protein is CASSPPGGFRNEQFF. The V call is TRBV18, the J call TRBJ2-1, with 7 bases that match TRBD2. CDR1 is KGHSH and CDR2 is LQKENI in the germline V gene. This CDR3 region has 15 residues. J gave up 7 bases and V 0 bases, and 6 bases lay outside the gene matches.

The chain uses TRBV18 and TRBJ2-7; perhaps TRBD2 as D (6 bases). V lost 1 base, J lost 5 bases, and 15 bases lay in between. Looked up from germline, CDR1 is KGHSH and CDR2 is LQKENI. The CDR3 is 15 amino acids. CDR3 region: CASSPLSGGNDEQYF. The CDR3 DNA reads TGTGCCAGCTCACCACTCAGTGGGGGGAACGACGAGCAGTACTTC.

The chain links TRBV28 to TRBJ1-3; 9 bases align to TRBD1. CDR3 length equals 13 residues. Germline lookup yields CDR1 MDHEN and CDR2 SYDVKM. The V gene end was trimmed by 4 bases and the J gene end by 8 bases; junction bases not matched to a gene: 3. As DNA, the CDR3 is TGTGCCAGCAGTTGGGACAGGGATGACACCATATATTTT. Residues: CASSWDRDDTIYF.

The chain has TRBV30 and TRBJ1-6, with D perhaps matching TRBD1 (5 bases). The CDR3 length is 12 residues. Germline V gives CDR1 GTSNPN, CDR2 SVGIG (reference sequence). Trimming took 1 base from V and 9 from J, leaving 7 bases between them. The CDR3 region is CAWSGQGSPLHF. The CDR3 DNA is TGTGCCTGGAGTGGCCAGGGTTCACCCCTCCACTTT.

The V gene is TRBV6-5, the J gene TRBJ1-2; D might be TRBD1 (5 bases). Trimming cost V 8 bases and J 5 bases, with 15 bases left between them. The CDR3 loop spans 13 amino acids. Germline CDR1 MNHEY, CDR2 SVGAGI. The CDR3 protein is CASRIQVPYGYTF. CDR3 DNA: TGTGCCAGCCGGATACAGGTGCCTTATGGCTACACCTTC.

The chain uses TRBV5-1 and TRBJ1-2; TRBD1 matches at 9 bases. The ends lost 4 bases at V and 4 bases at J; junction bases unmatched: 2. In germline, CDR1 is SGHRS, CDR2 YFSETQ. This CDR3 comprises 13 residues. CDR3 region: CASSPDRGYGYTF. The CDR3 DNA is TGCGCCAGCAGCCCGGACAGGGGCTATGGCTACACCTTC.

The chain uses TRBV7-6 and TRBJ2-2; 11 bases match TRBD1. Germline trimming cut 10 bases from V and 5 bases from J; bases unmatched to any gene: 6. This CDR3 comprises 14 residues. The germline V gene encodes CDR1 SGHVS and CDR2 FNYEAQ. CDR3 DNA: TGTGCCACAGGACAGGGGGCGTGGACCGGGGAGCTGTTTTTT. Translated, it gives CATGQGAWTGELFF.

The chain links TRBV7-3 to TRBJ2-3; D unclear. Germline CDR1 and CDR2: SGHTA and FQGTGA. This CDR3 comprises 12 residues. Trimming cost V 5 bases and J 8 bases, with 11 bases left between them. CDR3 DNA: TGTGCCAGCAGCCCTCCGGGCGGTACGCAGTATTTT. Protein product: CASSPPGGTQYF.

The chain is built from TRBV4-2 and TRBJ2-1, with 7 bases identical to TRBD2. The CDR3 is 17 amino acids. The germline V gene encodes CDR1 LGHNA and CDR2 YNFKEQ. After removal of 1 base from V and 0 bases from J, the junction contained 6 bases not matched to a gene. This chain's CDR3 is CASSQVGGGPSYNEQFF. DNA for the CDR3: TGTGCCAGCAGCCAAGTTGGGGGAGGGCCCTCCTACAATGAGCAGTTCTTC.

The chain uses TRBV6-6 and TRBJ1-1, with D possibly being TRBD1 (6 bases). CDR3 length: 14 amino acids. V lost 6 bases to trimming and J lost 0 bases, with 11 bases between them. Germline loops: CDR1 MNHNY, CDR2 SVGAGI (reference sequence). CDR3: CASRKNRVNTEAFF. The CDR3 DNA reads TGTGCCAGCAGGAAAAACAGGGTGAACACTGAAGCTTTCTTT.

V and J are TRBV7-2 and TRBJ2-7; 13 bases are shared with TRBD2. V dropped 5 bases and J dropped 5; count of bases not matched to a gene: 9. Germline V gene lookup returns CDR1 SGHTA and CDR2 FQGNSA. The CDR3 sequence is 16 residues long. DNA of the CDR3: TGTGCCAGCAGCCGGACTAGCGGGAGCAGTGTACACGAGCAGTACGTC. Amino acid sequence: CASSRTSGSSVHEQYV.

CDR3 nucleotide sequence: TGTGCCAGCAGCGGAACCGACGAGGGGGGATCGCAGTATTTT. Residues: CASSGTDEGGSQYF. This chain joins TRBV9 and TRBJ2-3; possibly TRBD1 or TRBD2 for D (6 bases each). CDR1 SGDLS and CDR2 YYNGEE come from the germline V gene. Trimming removed 3 bases at V and 10 bases at J, with 18 bases between. There are 14 residues in the CDR3.

The rearrangement links TRBV30 to TRBJ2-7; tentatively, D is TRBD2 (5 bases). Trimming pared 3 bases from V and 3 bases from J, leaving 12 bases between. From germline, CDR1 is GTSNPN and CDR2 SVGIG (reference sequence). This CDR3 spans 13 amino acids. The CDR3, as DNA: TGTGCCTGGAGCCGCGGGCCACTCTACGAGCAGTACTTC. Amino acids: CAWSRGPLYEQYF. The full variable domain, rest sourced from reference TRBV30 and TRBJ2-7, is SQTIHQWPATLVQPVGSPLSLECTVEGTSNPNLYWYRQAAGRGLQLLFYSVGIGQISSEVPQNLSASRPQDRQFILSSKKLLLSDSGFYLCAWSRGPLYEQYFGPGTRLTVT.

The CDR3 coding sequence is TGCGCAAGTTCGACGGCGGAGAACACTGAAGCTTTCTTT. Encoded protein: CASSTAENTEAFF. The chain uses TRBV5-1 and TRBJ1-1; D call uncertain. The CDR3 has 13 residues. CDR1 is SGHRS and CDR2 is YFSETQ in the germline V gene.